The source of this T cell receptor (beta chain) is a study of type 1 regulatory T cells. Overall study: An in vitro protocol generated T-allo10, a Tr1-enriched, alloantigen-specific CD4 T cell product.

V shed 4 bases and J shed 8 bases, with 10 bases lying between them. The CDR3 runs to 12 residues. CDR1 is SGHRS and CDR2 is YFSETQ in the germline V gene. TCRdb reprocessed the reads via MiXCR and lists one record per CDR3 protein. The sample has approximately 77,000 distinct CDR3 sequences, around 20% seen once. The study, taken as a whole, reports: Type 1 regulatory T cells had a more restricted TCR repertoire than non-type 1 regulatory T cells.

Points on this clonotype: What it binds is unknown.

What was sequenced was cultured type 1 regulatory T (Tr1) cells, either the whole culture or a sorted fraction (not recorded which). The TCR was taken from a human donor in good health. The chain combines TRBV5-1 with TRBJ2-1; the D gene is possibly TRBD2 (5 bases). DNA of the CDR3: TGCGCCAGCAGCCGGGAAGGTGATGAGCAGTTCTTC. This sequence encodes CASSREGDEQFF.